What follows are 21 T cell receptor beta chains derived from one specimen sequenced in a study of CD8+ T cells in alopecia areata. The sequencing template was cDNA reverse transcribed from extracted RNA. Assay used: immunoSEQ multiplex PCR; TCRdb lists only in-frame clones, some missing. This sample has roughly 250,000 clones; 65% to 70% occur once, and the top ten carry 1% to 1.5%. The specimen comprised CD4+ T cells sorted from blood, sampled at week 0. These receptors were taken from a human donor with alopecia areata.

Points on this clone: Other DNA variants within this sample encode the same CDR3. The chain is built from TRBV30 and TRBJ2-5; 8 nucleotides align to TRBD2. Per germline, CDR1 GTSNPN and CDR2 SVGIG (reference sequence). CDR3 length: 15 amino acids. Trimming took 0 bases from V and 5 from J; bases not matched to a gene: 8. CDR3 residues: CAWSVLAGGPETQYF. The CDR3 bases are TGTGCCTGGAGTGTACTCGCGGGGGGCCCGGAGACCCAGTACTTC.

The V gene is TRBV19, the J gene TRBJ2-1; 8 positions match TRBD1. Germline CDR1 is LNHDA and CDR2 is SQIVND (reference sequence). V lost 5 bases and J lost 9; bases outside the gene matches: 12. This CDR3 is built from 15 residues. CDR3 sequence reads: CASSRVAGGSREQFF. For the CDR3, the DNA is TGTGCCAGTAGTCGGGTGGCAGGGGGCTCGCGTGAGCAGTTCTTC.

In the case of this clone: Additional DNA sequences in this sample encode the identical CDR3. The chain carries TRBV29-1 and TRBJ2-5; perhaps TRBD2 as D (6 bases). CDR3 size: 12 residues. Germline CDR1 SQVTM, CDR2 ANQGSEA. Trimming cost V 3 bases and J 6 bases, with 11 bases left between them. The CDR3 sequence: CSVERGGKTQYF. CDR3 DNA sequence: TGCAGCGTTGAGCGGGGTGGGAAGACCCAGTACTTC.

The gene calls are TRBV18 and TRBJ1-5; D not certain. Germline V gene sequence: CDR1 KGHSH, CDR2 LQKENI. V dropped 2 bases and J dropped 3 bases, with 5 bases sitting between them. The CDR3 has 13 amino acids. The CDR3 bases are TGTGCCAGCTCACCATCGAACAATCAGCCCCAGCATTTT. Amino acids: CASSPSNNQPQHF.

In this sample, this clone turned up a few times. This rearrangement joins TRBV4-3 to TRBJ2-1, with 12 bases fitting TRBD2. CDR1 and CDR2 (germline): LGHNA, YSLEER. This CDR3 has 16 residues. With V trimmed by 3 bases and J by 9 bases, 9 bases remained unmatched. CDR3 in amino acids: CASSQLLAGGAGEQFF. The CDR3 DNA is TGCGCCAGCAGCCAGTTACTAGCGGGGGGCGCCGGTGAGCAGTTCTTC.

The chain combines TRBV30 with TRBJ1-2, with D unclear. CDR1 and CDR2 from the germline V gene are GTSNPN and SVGIG (reference sequence). The CDR3 has 12 residues. The CDR3 DNA reads TGTGCACGGAGGGTCGACCCCGGAGGCTACACCTTC. This codes for CARRVDPGGYTF.

V and J are TRBV18 and TRBJ1-5; D not certain. V gave up 1 base and J gave up 9 bases, with 7 bases separating them. The length of the CDR3 is 12 residues. Per the germline V gene, CDR1 is KGHSH and CDR2 is LQKENI. The CDR3 sequence: CASSPQVGPQHF. The CDR3 DNA sequence: TGTGCCAGCTCACCACAGGTTGGGCCCCAGCATTTT.

The chain couples TRBV30 to TRBJ1-1, with D tentatively TRBD1 (5 bases). With 4 bases removed from V and 5 bases from J, the gap between germline ends came to 14 bases. The CDR3 sequence is 13 residues long. The V gene's germline CDR1 is GTSNPN and CDR2 SVGIG (reference sequence). CDR3 loop: CAWTQRRGTEAFF. CDR3 DNA sequence: TGTGCCTGGACCCAACGGCGGGGGACTGAAGCTTTCTTT.

The chain couples TRBV30 to TRBJ2-2; 12 bases line up with TRBD1. Germline V gene lookup returns CDR1 GTSNPN and CDR2 SVGIG (reference sequence). The CDR3 has 15 amino acids. CDR3 in amino acids: CASRDRGRITGELFF. The CDR3 DNA follows: TGTGCTAGTAGGGACAGGGGGCGGATCACCGGGGAGCTGTTTTTT. Combining the CDR3 with reference TRBV30 and TRBJ2-2 gives the whole variable domain SQTIHQWPATLVQPVGSPLSLECTVEGTSNPNLYWYRQAAGRGLQLLFYSVGIGQISSEVPQNLSASRPQDRQFILSSKKLLLSDSGFYLCASRDRGRITGELFFGEGSRLTVL.

This chain connects TRBV5-6 to TRBJ2-1; D is unclear. The CDR3 spans 13 residues. Looked up from germline, CDR1 is SGHDT and CDR2 is YYEEEE. V gave up 1 base and J gave up 9 bases, with 11 bases separating them. The CDR3 loop reads CASSLTPWGEQFF. The CDR3 region has the DNA TGTGCCAGCAGCTTGACCCCATGGGGTGAGCAGTTCTTC.

The V and J genes are TRBV2 and TRBJ2-5; 11 nucleotides match TRBD2. Germline CDR1 SNHLY, CDR2 FYNNEI. This CDR3 contains 14 residues. V dropped 3 bases and J dropped 7; count of bases not matched to a gene: 4. In DNA form, the CDR3 reads TGTGCCAGCAGTGATAGCGGGGGGGCCCCGACCCAGTACTTC. Protein product: CASSDSGGAPTQYF.

This clone was counted between two and nine times. The gene calls are TRBV29-1 and TRBJ2-7, with TRBD1 identical over 9 bases. There are 14 residues in the CDR3. The V gene end was trimmed by 5 bases and the J gene end by 1 base; junction bases not matched to a gene: 6. The germline gives CDR1 SQVTM, CDR2 ANQGSEA. In nucleotides, the CDR3 is TGCAGCGTTCGAGACAGGGGGGGTTCCTACGAGCAGTACTTC. The encoded protein is CSVRDRGGSYEQYF.

This clone has a handful of counts. This rearrangement joins TRBV19 to TRBJ2-7, with D possibly matching TRBD2 (6 bases). Per germline, CDR1 LNHDA and CDR2 SQIVND (reference sequence). CDR3 length: 14 amino acids. V shed 7 bases and J shed 6 bases, with 19 bases lying between them. The CDR3 loop reads CASKGTSIMGEQYF. The CDR3 DNA sequence: TGTGCCAGTAAGGGGACTTCCATAATGGGCGAGCAGTACTTC.

V and J are TRBV30 and TRBJ1-5; 9 nucleotides align to TRBD1. This CDR3 has 15 amino acids. Germline V lookup: CDR1 GTSNPN, CDR2 SVGIG (reference sequence). The ends lost 0 bases at V and 5 bases at J; junction bases unmatched: 5. As DNA, the CDR3 is TGTGCCTGGAGTGTATCACAGGGGGCCGATCAGCCCCAGCATTTT. Its translation: CAWSVSQGADQPQHF. Full variable domain (missing parts from reference TRBV30 and TRBJ1-5): SQTIHQWPATLVQPVGSPLSLECTVEGTSNPNLYWYRQAAGRGLQLLFYSVGIGQISSEVPQNLSASRPQDRQFILSSKKLLLSDSGFYLCAWSVSQGADQPQHFGDGTRLSIL.

This clone is medium-sized within its sample. This sequence joins TRBV7-2 and TRBJ2-5; D call uncertain. There are 12 residues in the CDR3. V was shortened by 5 bases and J by 1 base, with 5 bases between the two germline ends. Germline V gives CDR1 SGHTA, CDR2 FQGNSA. This chain's CDR3 is CASSRTQETQYF. The DNA of the CDR3 is TGTGCCAGCAGCCGCACCCAAGAGACCCAGTACTTC.

This clone was observed a few times. The chain uses TRBV23-1 and TRBJ1-5, with a tentative D call TRBD1 (5 bases). TRBV23-1 falls under the ORF class, with uncertain function. V lost 4 bases, J lost 2 bases, and 9 bases lay in between. This CDR3 spans 14 amino acids. CDR3 sequence: CASSRQGCNQPQHF. The CDR3 DNA reads as TGCGCCAGCAGTCGGCAGGGTTGCAATCAGCCCCAGCATTTT.

This chain uses TRBV6-5 with TRBJ2-2, with D perhaps matching TRBD2 (5 bases). Germline assignment: CDR1 MNHEY and CDR2 SVGAGI. The CDR3 extends over 15 amino acids. Trimming shortened V by 1 base and J by 3 bases, and 9 bases separated the two germline ends. In nucleotides, the CDR3 is TGTGCCAGCAGTTACTGGGGAGCGGACACCGGGGAGCTGTTTTTT. Amino acid sequence: CASSYWGADTGELFF.

The V call is TRBV5-1, the J call TRBJ2-7; tentatively, D is TRBD1 or TRBD2 (5 bases each). Between the trimmed V and J ends, which lost 4 bases and 6 bases, there was a span of 8 bases. This CDR3 contains 11 residues. Germline-derived CDR1 and CDR2 are SGHRS and YFSETQ. Here the CDR3 reads CASSSGGEQYF. The CDR3 region has the DNA TGCGCCAGCAGCAGTGGGGGCGAGCAGTACTTC. The entire variable domain, with the rest obtained from reference TRBV5-1 and TRBJ2-7, is as follows: KAGVTQTPRYLIKTRGQQVTLSCSPISGHRSVSWYQQTPGQGLQFLFEYFSETQRNKGNFPGRFSGRQFSNSRSEMNVSTLELGDSALYLCASSSGGEQYFGPGTRLTVT.

This clone was seen a few times. The chain uses TRBV29-1 and TRBJ2-1; D not resolved. V was cut by 5 bases and J by 10 bases, with 12 bases left in between. This CDR3 has 11 residues. The germline V gene encodes CDR1 SQVTM and CDR2 ANQGSEA. The CDR3 DNA sequence: TGCAGCGTTCCACGGTCCGGCGAGCAGTTCTTC. Its translation is CSVPRSGEQFF.

The chain recombines TRBV9 with TRBJ2-1, with D possibly matching TRBD2 (6 bases). There are 16 residues in the CDR3. Between the trimmed V and J ends, which lost 2 bases and 9 bases, there was a span of 21 bases. Per the germline V gene, CDR1 is SGDLS and CDR2 is YYNGEE. The CDR3 sequence: CASSVGALVDGGEQFF. In DNA, the CDR3 is TGTGCCAGCAGCGTCGGGGCCCTGGTGGACGGGGGTGAGCAGTTCTTC.

This clone has a handful of counts. This chain joins TRBV29-1 and TRBJ1-1, with TRBD1 identical over 7 bases. This CDR3 contains 13 residues. Germline CDR1 is SQVTM and CDR2 is ANQGSEA. The ends lost 0 bases at V and 3 bases at J; junction bases unmatched: 1. The CDR3 nucleotides read TGCAGCGTTGAAGAGGACAGGTACACTGAAGCTTTCTTT. It encodes CSVEEDRYTEAFF.